This T cell receptor (beta chain) was obtained from a study of blood T cell repertoires in COVID-19. About the study: T cells, B-cell-depleted T cells, or PBMCs supplied cDNA or gDNA.

Here immunoSEQ multiplex PCR was the method, and the copy in TCRdb shows in-frame clones only, minus some. This sample yields a few hundred thousand clones, of which 86% are seen a single time; around 1.7% belongs to the top ten. There are 14 residues in the CDR3. Trimming stripped 3 bases from V and 3 bases from J, with 12 bases between. Germline V gene lookup returns CDR1 SGHAT and CDR2 FQNNGV. This receptor was obtained from a woman between 50 and 59 years old with acute or convalescent COVID-19. Specimen: peripheral blood. The chain couples TRBV11-2 to TRBJ2-7, with unresolved D. The CDR3 bases are TGTGCCAGCAGCTTGGTCCCTAGTCACTACGAGCAGTACTTC. The encoded protein is CASSLVPSHYEQYF.